This TCR beta chain is drawn from a study of PD-1 blockade in classical Hodgkin lymphoma. General study findings and limits: Complete responders had baseline diversity similar to newly diagnosed patients.

All patients experienced relapse after autologous stem cell transplantation, and brentuximab vedotin exposure was variable. Classifying best responses yielded complete response, partial response or progressive disease. Turning to this clone: Its antigen is unknown.

V lost 6 bases to trimming and J lost 6 bases, with 9 bases between them. The CDR3 totals 12 residues. Germline CDR1 is MNHNY and CDR2 is SVGAGI (reference sequence). The protocol was immunoSEQ multiplex PCR, while the TCRdb copy is restricted to in-frame clones and leaves out a portion. Of some 96,000 clones listed, 80% to 95% were seen once; the top ten hold less than 3%. The source was peripheral blood mononuclear cells (PBMCs), collected at baseline. The chain joins TRBV6-6 to TRBJ2-1, with D hard to call. The sequence came from a human donor with classical Hodgkin lymphoma. CDR3 amino acids: CASSPAGNEQFF. The CDR3 DNA is TGTGCCAGCAGCCCCGCAGGCAATGAGCAGTTCTTC.